This TCR beta chain was identified during a study of blood T cells in healthy people across ages. Study-level results: TCR beta diversity correlated strongly with naive T cell percentage.

With a J-beta primer mix and a sample-barcoded 5' primer, a second PCR ran about 6 to 11 cycles. TCRdb reanalysed the 5' RACE reads using MiXCR and keeps one entry per CDR3 protein. The sample holds 1,800,000 or so distinct CDR3 sequences, around 42% seen once. Germline CDR1 and CDR2: SGHTA and FQGNSA. The CDR3 spans 14 residues. Note on this clonotype: What it binds is unknown. Mismatch with germline at one junction end may stem from a read error.

Drawn from each donor were 9 to 10 milliliters of peripheral blood. Per individual sample, total RNA of at least 6 micrograms was extracted. The V and J genes are TRBV7-2 and TRBJ1-1; D not certain. The source of this sequence is a human donor in good health. The sequenced sample was blood. CDR3 DNA: TGTGCCAGCAGTTTAGGGTTCCAGGCGACTGAAGCTTTCTTT. This encodes CASSLGFQATEAFF.